These 27 T cell receptor beta chains originate from one sample sequenced in a study of CD8 T cells in Susac syndrome. Random hexamers were used to reverse transcribe the RNA input (0.5 to 1 ug). TCRdb reprocessed the immunoSEQ multiplex PCR reads with MiXCR, giving one entry per CDR3 protein. Among around 200,000 distinct CDR3 sequences, more than 85% were seen once, and the ten largest hold around 0.14%. Material for sequencing was CD8+ T cells from PBMCs. These receptors were obtained from a human donor with multiple sclerosis.

The rearrangement joins TRBV12-3 or TRBV12-4 to TRBJ2-7; TRBD2 agrees at 10 bases. The CDR3 has 16 amino acids. Losses at the gene ends were 5 bases for V and 3 bases for J; bases not matched to a gene: 10. The CDR3 region is CASSPQLAGGLYEQYF. The CDR3 DNA reads TGTGCCAGCAGTCCCCAGTTAGCGGGAGGTCTCTACGAGCAGTACTTC.

The chain carries TRBV20-1 and TRBJ2-1; D is uncertain. The CDR3 is 14 residues long. Trimming removed 1 base from V and 2 bases from J, with 9 bases in between. The germline V gene has CDR1 DFQATT and CDR2 SNEGSKA (reference sequence). Here the CDR3 reads CSARGLDAYNEQFF. In nucleotides, the CDR3 is TGCAGTGCTAGAGGCCTCGACGCCTACAATGAGCAGTTCTTC.

The rearrangement links TRBV12-3 or TRBV12-4 to TRBJ2-2; D gene unclear. The ends were cut back, 8 bases at V and 6 bases at J, with 4 bases in the middle. This CDR3 has 10 amino acids. The DNA for the CDR3 is TGTGCCAGCTTCGCCGGGGAGCTGTTTTTT. This translates into CASFAGELFF.

The chain's CDR3 is CASTPWDSANNEQFF. The CDR3 bases are TGTGCTTCGACCCCCTGGGACTCGGCTAATAATGAGCAGTTCTTC. V is TRBV12-3 or TRBV12-4 and J is TRBJ2-1; TRBD2 might be the D (6 bases). This CDR3 is built from 15 residues.

The chain joins TRBV7-9 to TRBJ2-7; tentatively, D is TRBD1 or TRBD2 (5 bases each). Trimming cost V 1 base and J 1 base, with 11 bases left between them. Germline V gives CDR1 SEHNR, CDR2 FQNEAQ (reference sequence). This CDR3 region has 15 residues. The CDR3: CASSLVRGRSYEQYF. The CDR3 DNA reads as TGTGCCAGCAGCTTAGTCCGGGGCAGATCCTACGAGCAGTACTTC.

This rearrangement joins TRBV29-1 to TRBJ2-1; tentatively, D is TRBD2 (6 bases). CDR1 and CDR2 (germline): SQVTM, ANQGSEA. Trimming pared 6 bases from V and 7 bases from J, leaving 7 bases between. CDR3 size: 10 residues. CDR3 DNA: TGCAGCGTGACTAGAAATGAGCAGTTCTTC. Protein sequence: CSVTRNEQFF.

The J gene is TRBJ2-7, the V gene TRBV29-1; TRBD1 aligns across 9 bases. The trim removed 4 bases at V and 2 bases at J, leaving 3 bases unmatched. Per the germline V gene, CDR1 is SQVTM and CDR2 is ANQGSEA. There are 13 residues in the CDR3. The CDR3: CSVVGQGPYEQYF. The CDR3 DNA is TGCAGCGTTGTGGGACAGGGACCCTACGAGCAGTACTTC.

This chain links TRBV9 with TRBJ1-2, with TRBD1 as a possible D gene (5 bases). Germline loops: CDR1 SGDLS, CDR2 YYNGEE. The CDR3 spans 13 residues. V shed 3 bases and J shed 1 base, with 7 bases lying between them. CDR3 sequence: CASSARVNYGYTF. CDR3 in DNA: TGTGCCAGCAGCGCCAGGGTTAACTATGGCTACACCTTC.

The V call is TRBV11-2, the J call TRBJ2-3; D possibly uses TRBD1 or TRBD2 (5 bases each). CDR3 size: 13 residues. V shed 4 bases and J shed 9 bases, with 14 bases lying between them. CDR1 SGHAT and CDR2 FQNNGV come from the germline V gene. CDR3 residues: CASSSGADGTQYF. In nucleotides, the CDR3 is TGTGCCAGCAGCTCCGGGGCCGACGGAACGCAGTATTTT.

The V and J genes are TRBV2 and TRBJ2-3, with 9 bases identical to TRBD2. Germline V gene sequence: CDR1 SNHLY, CDR2 FYNNEI. The length of the CDR3 is 15 residues. J gave up 6 bases and V 6 bases, and 10 bases lay outside the gene matches. The CDR3 spells CASSAGTSSSDTQYF. The DNA for the CDR3 is TGTGCCAGCAGCGCCGGGACTAGCTCCTCGGATACGCAGTATTTT.

The J gene is TRBJ2-3, the V gene TRBV6-4, with TRBD2 identical over 8 bases. The germline CDR1 and CDR2 sequences are MRHNA and SNTAGT. V shed 2 bases, J shed 4 bases, and the junction held 5 bases outside the gene matches. The CDR3 consists of 15 residues. CDR3 nucleotides: TGTGCCAGCAGTGACGAGTCCGGGGGGGCAGATACGCAGTATTTT. As protein: CASSDESGGADTQYF.

This sequence joins TRBV19 and TRBJ2-7; no clear D. The CDR3 extends over 13 amino acids. From germline, CDR1 is LNHDA and CDR2 SQIVND (reference sequence). Trimming removed 5 bases from V and 0 bases from J, with 8 bases in between. This CDR3 reads CASSPWSSYEQYF. Here the CDR3 DNA reads TGTGCCAGTAGTCCATGGTCCTCCTACGAGCAGTACTTC. Supplemented by reference TRBV19 and TRBJ2-7, the full variable domain reads DGGITQSPKYLFRKEGQNVTLSCEQNLNHDAMYWYRQDPGQGLRLIYYSQIVNDFQKGDIAEGYSVSREKKESFPLTVTSAQKNPTAFYLCASSPWSSYEQYFGPGTRLTVT.

V gene TRBV20-1 combines with J gene TRBJ2-5, with D tentatively TRBD2 (5 bases). Germline V gene lookup returns CDR1 DFQATT and CDR2 SNEGSKA (reference sequence). The CDR3 loop spans 14 amino acids. Trimming stripped 1 base from V and 7 bases from J, with 16 bases between. The CDR3 DNA reads TGCAGTGCTAGAGCGGCCGCGCGGGTAACGACCCAGTACTTC. As protein: CSARAAARVTTQYF.

This chain uses TRBV27 with TRBJ2-2; TRBD2 aligns across 7 bases. Unmatched junction bases numbered 4, after V lost 5 bases and J lost 4 bases. The CDR3 loop spans 14 amino acids. CDR1 and CDR2 from the germline V gene are MNHEY and SMNVEV (reference sequence). The CDR3 DNA follows: TGTGCCAGCAGTCCGGGACTAACCACCGGGGAGCTGTTTTTT. It codes for CASSPGLTTGELFF.

This clonotype was detected only once. Relative to the germline gene, one junction end is altered; a read error may explain this. The chain combines TRBV3-1 with TRBJ2-1; TRBD1 aligns across 9 bases. Germline lookup yields CDR1 LGHDT and CDR2 YNNKEL (reference sequence). The CDR3 extends over 17 amino acids. The CDR3, as DNA: TGTGCCAGCAGCCAAGACCCTAGGACAGGGGTGTACAAGGAGCAGTTCTTC. Protein product: CASSQDPRTGVYKEQFF.

J is TRBJ1-2 and V is TRBV5-6; D gene unclear. Germline assignment: CDR1 SGHDT and CDR2 YYEEEE. V dropped 0 bases and J dropped 4 bases, with 10 bases sitting between them. This CDR3 comprises 14 residues. The CDR3 region has the DNA TGTGCCAGCAGCTTGGGAGGCATCCTCTATGGCTACACCTTC. Protein: CASSLGGILYGYTF.

The rearrangement links TRBV20-1 to TRBJ1-1; D remains ambiguous. V lost 4 bases, J lost 0 bases, and 9 bases lay in between. This CDR3 comprises 13 residues. Germline V lookup: CDR1 DFQATT, CDR2 SNEGSKA (reference sequence). The chain's CDR3 is CSAIGVMNTEAFF. DNA for the CDR3: TGCAGTGCTATCGGGGTAATGAACACTGAAGCTTTCTTT.

J is TRBJ2-2 and V is TRBV4-1; D gene ambiguous. In germline, CDR1 is MGHRA, CDR2 YSYEKL. This CDR3 comprises 16 residues. Between the trimmed V and J ends, which lost 1 base and 0 bases, there was a span of 9 bases. The CDR3 loop is CASSQVVRTNTGELFF. CDR3 nucleotides: TGCGCCAGCAGCCAAGTGGTCCGAACGAACACCGGGGAGCTGTTTTTT.

The gene calls are TRBV18 and TRBJ1-1, with a weak D call TRBD1 (5 bases). The CDR3 is 16 amino acids. Between the trimmed V and J ends, which lost 3 bases and 6 bases, there was a span of 20 bases. Germline V gene data show CDR1 as KGHSH and CDR2 as LQKENI. In nucleotides, the CDR3 is TGTGCCAGCTCACCTTTAGAGGGAGGGGCGACCCCTGAAGCTTTCTTT. Protein product: CASSPLEGGATPEAFF.

This chain uses TRBV3-1 with TRBJ2-5; 8 bases are a match to TRBD1. CDR1 and CDR2 from the germline V gene are LGHDT and YNNKEL (reference sequence). The trim removed 1 base at V and 11 bases at J, leaving 15 bases unmatched. The CDR3 runs to 16 residues. CDR3 coding DNA: TGTGCCAGCAGCCAAGTCAATCAGGGGGCGAAGAGGCCTCAGTACTTC. This sequence encodes CASSQVNQGAKRPQYF.

The V gene is TRBV7-9, the J gene TRBJ2-7; unclear D gene. In germline, CDR1 is SEHNR, CDR2 FQNEAQ (reference sequence). There are 12 residues in the CDR3. With 1 base removed from V and 5 bases from J, the gap between germline ends came to 6 bases. CDR3 sequence: CASSLEVDEQYF. The CDR3 bases are TGTGCCAGCAGCTTAGAGGTTGACGAGCAGTACTTC. Complete variable domain (other parts from reference TRBV7-9 and TRBJ2-7): DTGVSQNPRHKITKRGQNVTFRCDPISEHNRLYWYRQTLGQGPEFLTYFQNEAQLEKSRLLSDRFSAERPKGSFSTLEIQRTEQGDSAMYLCASSLEVDEQYFGPGTRLTVT.

The rearrangement links TRBV30 to TRBJ1-1, with 10 bases identical to TRBD1. The CDR3 is made up of 16 amino acids. V dropped 3 bases and J dropped 5; count of bases not matched to a gene: 12. Germline V gene sequence: CDR1 GTSNPN, CDR2 SVGIG (reference sequence). The CDR3 spells CAWSKKPGTGVTEAFF. The CDR3 DNA follows: TGTGCCTGGAGCAAGAAACCCGGGACAGGGGTAACTGAAGCTTTCTTT.

The gene calls are TRBV7-8 and TRBJ2-5; the D is unclear. Per germline, CDR1 SGHVS and CDR2 FQNEAQ. The CDR3 runs to 12 residues. V lost 3 bases and J 9 bases, leaving 11 bases between the germline ends. The CDR3 sequence is CASSFELQAQYF. CDR3 nucleotide sequence: TGTGCCAGCAGCTTTGAGCTTCAGGCCCAGTACTTC.

This chain connects TRBV19 to TRBJ2-7; 9 bases fit TRBD1. J was trimmed by 3 bases and V by 5 bases; bases with no gene match: 5. Germline-derived CDR1 and CDR2 are LNHDA and SQIVND (reference sequence). CDR3 length: 14 amino acids. DNA of the CDR3: TGTGCCAGTAGTTCTAGGACAGGGGACTACGAGCAGTACTTC. This translates into CASSSRTGDYEQYF. Full variable domain (missing parts from reference TRBV19 and TRBJ2-7): DGGITQSPKYLFRKEGQNVTLSCEQNLNHDAMYWYRQDPGQGLRLIYYSQIVNDFQKGDIAEGYSVSREKKESFPLTVTSAQKNPTAFYLCASSSRTGDYEQYFGPGTRLTVT.

V usage is TRBV12-5 and J usage is TRBJ2-7, with 8 bases that match TRBD2. The CDR3 length is 14 residues. V was clipped by 7 bases and J by 5 bases; unmatched bases: 10. The germline CDR1 and CDR2 sequences are LGHNT and FRNRAP. The CDR3 region is CASAPGGVGNEQYF. The CDR3 DNA reads TGTGCTAGTGCACCCGGGGGGGTAGGCAACGAGCAGTACTTC.

The chain carries TRBV10-2 and TRBJ2-7, with TRBD1 as a possible D gene (6 bases). This CDR3 is built from 12 residues. In germline, CDR1 is WSHSY, CDR2 SAAADI. Trimming took 6 bases from V and 9 from J, leaving 15 bases between them. The CDR3 coding sequence is TGCGCCAGCAGCTACCCAGGGGACGGGCAGTACTTC. Protein product: CASSYPGDGQYF.

This chain links TRBV6-5 with TRBJ2-7; 12 bases agree with TRBD2. J gave up 6 bases and V 4 bases, and 7 bases lay outside the gene matches. The CDR3 totals 15 residues. CDR1 is MNHEY, CDR2 SVGAGI, per germline. The CDR3, as DNA: TGTGCCAGCAGTTCCCGACTAGCGGGAGTACCCGAGCAGTACTTC. Residues: CASSSRLAGVPEQYF.